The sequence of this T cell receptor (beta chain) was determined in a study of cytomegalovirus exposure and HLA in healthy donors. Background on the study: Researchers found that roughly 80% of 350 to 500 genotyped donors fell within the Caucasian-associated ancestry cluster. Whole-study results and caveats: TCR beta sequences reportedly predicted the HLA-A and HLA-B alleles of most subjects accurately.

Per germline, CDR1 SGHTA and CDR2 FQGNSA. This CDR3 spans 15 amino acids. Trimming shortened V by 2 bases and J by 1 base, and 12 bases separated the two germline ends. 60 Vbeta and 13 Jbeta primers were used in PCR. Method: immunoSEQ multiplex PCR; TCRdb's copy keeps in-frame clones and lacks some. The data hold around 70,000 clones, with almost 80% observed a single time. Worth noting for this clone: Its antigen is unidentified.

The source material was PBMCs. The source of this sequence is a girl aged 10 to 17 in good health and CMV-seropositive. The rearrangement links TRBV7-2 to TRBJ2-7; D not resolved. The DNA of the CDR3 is TGTGCCAGCAGCTTACTTCCTAGTATATCCTACGAGCAGTACTTC. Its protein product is CASSLLPSISYEQYF.